This T cell receptor (beta chain) was identified in a study of early T cells in non-severe SARS-CoV-2 infection. For the study at large: Bulk RNA from unsorted whole blood was sequenced; chains were unpaired. The study, taken as a whole, reports: VDJdb matching favored anti-spike CD8 responses, missing private and CD4 specificities.

Per germline, CDR1 LGHNA and CDR2 YNFKEQ. V was shortened by 0 bases and J by 6 bases, with 9 bases between the two germline ends. The CDR3 consists of 14 residues. TCRdb re-derived calls from the 5' RACE reads in MiXCR, one entry per CDR3 protein. The sample records approximately 30,000 distinct CDR3 sequences, approximately 4.2% being singletons. This clonotype was found many times. Its specificity is unknown. The sequence came from an adult who was a healthcare worker with PCR-confirmed SARS-CoV-2 infection or an uninfected control (not recorded which). V gene TRBV4-2 combines with J gene TRBJ1-5; D uncertain. Material for sequencing was whole blood. The CDR3: CASSQDWGSQPQHF. CDR3 DNA: TGTGCCAGCAGCCAAGATTGGGGAAGTCAGCCCCAGCATTTT.